This section outlines one TCR beta chain sequence together with its context. This clone has a single count. No antigen is known for it. Base qualities are missing; no much larger clone stands one base away. Library prep was done by the immunoSEQ multiplex PCR assay. TCRdb took this table from immuneACCESS and kept in-frame rearrangements with V and J called. Such tables lack part of the clones; where checked against another copy, unresolved V genes explain under half of the gap, and the rest is unexplained. The table for this sample lists approximately 110,000 clones; around nine tenths of them were counted only once. Roughly 1.4% of the sample goes to the ten largest clones. CDR1 SEHNR and CDR2 FQNEAQ were looked up in the germline V gene (reference sequence). V trim: 2 bases; J trim: 1 base; unmatched bases: 7. Taken from cysteine to phenylalanine, the CDR3 has 16 residues. The kept DNA is CDR3 alone, 48 bases in frame from the first base.

The data originate from a study of T cell changes during pregnancy in multiple sclerosis (dated by TCRdb to the late 2010s). With regard to the full study: In women with multiple sclerosis, the researchers looked at how the T cell repertoire shifted as pregnancy progressed.

Sample: peripheral blood, taken in the third trimester of pregnancy. This sequence was found in a female donor with multiple sclerosis, enrolled in a pregnancy study. Recombination joined TRBV7-9 with TRBJ2-5, with TRBD1 identical over 7 junction bases. The CDR3 protein sequence reads: CASSLPPGQIQETQYF. Here is the DNA: TGTGCCAGCAGCTTACCCCCGGGACAGATCCAAGAGACCCAGTACTTC.